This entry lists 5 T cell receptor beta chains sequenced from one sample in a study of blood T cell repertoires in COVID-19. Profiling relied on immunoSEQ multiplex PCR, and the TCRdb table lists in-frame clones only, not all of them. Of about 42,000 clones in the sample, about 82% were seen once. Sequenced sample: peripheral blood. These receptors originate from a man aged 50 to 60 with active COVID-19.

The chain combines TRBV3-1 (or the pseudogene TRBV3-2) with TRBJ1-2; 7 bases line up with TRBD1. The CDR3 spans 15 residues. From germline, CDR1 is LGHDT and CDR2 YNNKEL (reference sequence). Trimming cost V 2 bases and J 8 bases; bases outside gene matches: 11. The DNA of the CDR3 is TGTGCCAGCAGCCAAAGGACAGGAGAAGGTGGGGGCTACACCTTC. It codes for CASSQRTGEGGGYTF.

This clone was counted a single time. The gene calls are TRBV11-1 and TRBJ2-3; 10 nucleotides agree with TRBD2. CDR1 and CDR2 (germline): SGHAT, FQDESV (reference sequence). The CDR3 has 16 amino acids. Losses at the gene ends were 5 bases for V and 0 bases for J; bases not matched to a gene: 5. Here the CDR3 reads CASSPELAGSTDTQYF. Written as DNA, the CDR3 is TGTGCCAGCAGCCCTGAACTAGCGGGGAGCACAGATACGCAGTATTTT. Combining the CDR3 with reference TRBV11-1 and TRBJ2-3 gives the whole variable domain EAEVAQSPRYKITEKSQAVAFWCDPISGHATLYWYRQILGQGPELLVQFQDESVVDDSQLPKDRFSAERLKGVDSTLKIQPAELGDSAMYLCASSPELAGSTDTQYFGPGTRLTVL.

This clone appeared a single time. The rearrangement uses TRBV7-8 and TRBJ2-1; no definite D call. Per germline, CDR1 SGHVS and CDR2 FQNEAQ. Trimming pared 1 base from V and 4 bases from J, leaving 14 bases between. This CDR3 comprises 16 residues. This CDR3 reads CASSLGVFNSYNEQFF. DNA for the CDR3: TGTGCCAGCAGCTTAGGAGTTTTCAACTCGTACAATGAGCAGTTCTTC.

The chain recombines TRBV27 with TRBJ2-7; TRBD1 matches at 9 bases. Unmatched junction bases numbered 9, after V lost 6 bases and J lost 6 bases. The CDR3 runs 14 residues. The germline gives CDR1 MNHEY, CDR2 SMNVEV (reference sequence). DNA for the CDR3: TGTGCCAGCAGAAGGGGACAGGGCATCTTCGAGCAGTACTTC. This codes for CASRRGQGIFEQYF.

The DNA for the CDR3 is TGTGCCAGCAGCTCGGGACAGGGCGTTATTTTAGCCAAAAACATTCAGTACTTC. This encodes CASSSGQGVILAKNIQYF. The V call is TRBV7-2, the J call TRBJ2-4; 9 nucleotides align to TRBD1. Germline CDR1 and CDR2: SGHTA and FQGNSA. Losses at the gene ends were 4 bases for V and 0 bases for J; bases not matched to a gene: 10. The CDR3 loop spans 18 amino acids.